This is a list of T cell receptor beta chains from one sample in a study of graft-versus-host responses after intestinal transplantation. The protocol was immunoSEQ multiplex PCR, while the TCRdb copy is restricted to in-frame clones and leaves out a portion. There are some 90,000 clones in the sample; 80% to 85% occur only once, and around 0.86% lies in the top ten. Their cognate antigens are unknown. The sequencing used unstimulated CD4+ T cells sorted from spleen or lymph node cells, collected before intestinal transplant. These receptors came from a human donor who received an intestinal transplant. Both conserved end residues are part of each CDR3. D genes are given only for firm matches. Clone size is stated in some rows and not others, as once, few, many or a class when expanded.

TRBV6-5	medium-sized	TRBJ1-4	14	-	CASRPGEADEKLFF	TGTGCCAGCAGACCAGGGGAAGCGGATGAAAAACTGTTTTTT
TRBV10-2	-	TRBJ2-2	14	TRBD1	CASRDRGSTGELFF	TGCGCCAGCAGGGACAGGGGATCCACCGGGGAGCTGTTTTTT
TRBV27	once	TRBJ1-1	14	-	CASSRHTSAAEAFF	TGTGCCAGCAGTCGACACACAAGTGCCGCTGAAGCTTTCTTT
TRBV5-4	-	TRBJ1-1	15	TRBD1	CASSLVGTGGTEAFF	TGTGCCAGCAGCTTGGTTGGGACAGGGGGCACTGAAGCTTTCTTT
TRBV6-1	-	TRBJ2-2	17	TRBD1	CASSETQGALFPGELFF	TGTGCCAGCAGTGAAACCCAGGGGGCGCTTTTTCCCGGGGAGCTGTTTTTT
TRBV28	-	TRBJ2-7	12	-	CASSFEWSGQYF	TGTGCCAGCAGTTTCGAATGGTCGGGGCAGTACTTC
TRBV4-2	few	TRBJ2-7	15	TRBD1	CASSLRTGGRDEQYF	TGTGCCAGCAGTCTAAGGACAGGGGGCAGGGACGAGCAGTACTTC
TRBV5-1	few	TRBJ2-7	16	-	CASSWNPADSSYEQYF	TGCGCCAGCAGCTGGAATCCGGCGGACAGCTCCTACGAGCAGTACTTC
TRBV9	-	TRBJ2-7	15	TRBD2	CASSPRGSGKYEQYF	TGTGCCAGCAGCCCGAGGGGTAGCGGGAAATACGAGCAGTACTTC
TRBV6-1	-	TRBJ1-1	15	-	CASSVVRFMNTEAFF	TGTGCCAGCAGTGTTGTCAGGTTCATGAACACTGAAGCTTTCTTT